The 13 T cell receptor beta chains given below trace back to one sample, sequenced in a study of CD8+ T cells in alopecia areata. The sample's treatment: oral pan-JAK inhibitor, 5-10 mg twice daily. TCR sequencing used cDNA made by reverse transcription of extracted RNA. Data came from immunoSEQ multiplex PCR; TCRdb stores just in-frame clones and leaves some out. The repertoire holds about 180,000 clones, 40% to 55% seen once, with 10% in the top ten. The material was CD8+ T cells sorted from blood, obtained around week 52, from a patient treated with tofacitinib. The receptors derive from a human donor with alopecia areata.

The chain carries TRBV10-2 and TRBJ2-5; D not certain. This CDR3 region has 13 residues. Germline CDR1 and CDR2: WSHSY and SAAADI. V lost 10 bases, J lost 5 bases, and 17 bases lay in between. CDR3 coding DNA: TGCGCCACCAAACGAGCTAGGATCGAGACCCAGTACTTC. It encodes CATKRARIETQYF.

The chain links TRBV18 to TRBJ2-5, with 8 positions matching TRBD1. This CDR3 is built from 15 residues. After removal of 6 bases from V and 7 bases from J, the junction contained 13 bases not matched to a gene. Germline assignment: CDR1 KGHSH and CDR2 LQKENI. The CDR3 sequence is CASSPGDRLSGTQYF. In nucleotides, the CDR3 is TGTGCCAGCTCGCCCGGGGACAGGCTTTCCGGGACCCAGTACTTC.

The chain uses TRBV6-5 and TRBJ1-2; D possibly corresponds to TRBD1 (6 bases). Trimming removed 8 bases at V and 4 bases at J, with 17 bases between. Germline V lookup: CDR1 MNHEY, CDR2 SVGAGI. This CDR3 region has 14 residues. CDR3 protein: CASGTDSPLYGYTF. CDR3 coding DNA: TGTGCCAGCGGTACGGACAGCCCTCTCTATGGCTACACCTTC.

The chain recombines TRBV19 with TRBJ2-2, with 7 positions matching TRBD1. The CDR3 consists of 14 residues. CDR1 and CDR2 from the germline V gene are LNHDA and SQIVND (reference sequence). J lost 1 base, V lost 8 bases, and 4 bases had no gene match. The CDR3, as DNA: TGTGCCAGTGGGGGACAGATGAACACCGGGGAGCTGTTTTTT. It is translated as CASGGQMNTGELFF.

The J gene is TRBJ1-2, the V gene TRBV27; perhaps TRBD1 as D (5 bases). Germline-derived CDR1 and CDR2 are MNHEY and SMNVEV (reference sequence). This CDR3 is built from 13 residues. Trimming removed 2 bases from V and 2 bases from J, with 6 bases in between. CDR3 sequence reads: CASSLGGNYGYTF. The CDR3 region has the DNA TGTGCCAGCAGTTTAGGGGGGAACTATGGCTACACCTTC.

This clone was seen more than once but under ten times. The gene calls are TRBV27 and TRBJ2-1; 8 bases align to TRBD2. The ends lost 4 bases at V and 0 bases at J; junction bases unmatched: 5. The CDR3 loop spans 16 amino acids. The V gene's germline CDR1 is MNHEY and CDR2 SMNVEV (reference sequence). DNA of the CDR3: TGTGCCAGCAGTTGGAGTAGCGGGGACTCCTACAATGAGCAGTTCTTC. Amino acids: CASSWSSGDSYNEQFF.

The DNA for the CDR3 is TGCGCCAGCAGCTCCGGGGGACGGCCCCCAGGGGCCAACGTCCTGACTTTC. This sequence encodes CASSSGGRPPGANVLTF. This sequence joins TRBV5-1 and TRBJ2-6; maybe TRBD2 (6 bases). CDR3 size: 17 residues. Germline V gene data show CDR1 as SGHRS and CDR2 as YFSETQ. Trimming left V 3 bases short and J 4 bases short, with 17 bases between.

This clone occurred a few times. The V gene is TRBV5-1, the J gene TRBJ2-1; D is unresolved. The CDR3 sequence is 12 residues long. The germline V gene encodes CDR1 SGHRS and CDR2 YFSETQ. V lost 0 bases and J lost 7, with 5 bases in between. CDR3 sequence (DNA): TGCGCCAGCAGCTTGGGCAGAAATGAGCAGTTCTTC. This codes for CASSLGRNEQFF.

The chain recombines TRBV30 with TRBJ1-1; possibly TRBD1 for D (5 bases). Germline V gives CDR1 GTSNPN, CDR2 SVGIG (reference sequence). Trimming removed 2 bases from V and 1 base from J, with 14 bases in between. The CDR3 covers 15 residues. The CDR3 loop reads CAWSWPRQGNTEAFF. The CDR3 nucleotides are TGTGCCTGGAGTTGGCCAAGGCAGGGGAACACTGAAGCTTTCTTT.

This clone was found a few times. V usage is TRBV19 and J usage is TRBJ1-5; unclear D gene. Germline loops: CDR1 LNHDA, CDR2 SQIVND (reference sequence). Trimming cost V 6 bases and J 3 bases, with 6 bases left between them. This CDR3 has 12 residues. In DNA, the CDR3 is TGTGCCAGTAGACAGTTCAATCAGCCCCAGCATTTT. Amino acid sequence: CASRQFNQPQHF.

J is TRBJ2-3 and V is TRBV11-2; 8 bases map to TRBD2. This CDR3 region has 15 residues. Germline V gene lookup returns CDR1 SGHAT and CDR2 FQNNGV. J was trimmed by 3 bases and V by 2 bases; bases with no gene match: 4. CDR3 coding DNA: TGTGCCAGCAGCTTATGGGGCGGGGGGACAGATACGCAGTATTTT. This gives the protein CASSLWGGGTDTQYF.

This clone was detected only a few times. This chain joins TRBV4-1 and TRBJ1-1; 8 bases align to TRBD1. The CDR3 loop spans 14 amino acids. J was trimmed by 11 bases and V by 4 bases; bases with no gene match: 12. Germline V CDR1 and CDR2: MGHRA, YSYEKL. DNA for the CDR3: TGCGCCAGCAGCCCGGGACAGGACGCTTGGAAGGCTTTCTTT. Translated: CASSPGQDAWKAFF.

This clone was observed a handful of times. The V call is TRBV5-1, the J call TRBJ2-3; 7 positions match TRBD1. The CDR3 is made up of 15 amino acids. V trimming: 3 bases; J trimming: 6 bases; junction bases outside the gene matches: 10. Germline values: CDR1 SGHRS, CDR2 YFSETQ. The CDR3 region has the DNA TGCGCCAGCAGCTCGACAGGGACCGGCTCCGATACGCAGTATTTT. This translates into CASSSTGTGSDTQYF. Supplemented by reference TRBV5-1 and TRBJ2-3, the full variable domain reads KAGVTQTPRYLIKTRGQQVTLSCSPISGHRSVSWYQQTPGQGLQFLFEYFSETQRNKGNFPGRFSGRQFSNSRSEMNVSTLELGDSALYLCASSSTGTGSDTQYFGPGTRLTVL.